A selection of T cell receptor beta chains follows, all from one sample in a study of blood T cell repertoires in COVID-19. Sequenced by immunoSEQ multiplex PCR; TCRdb stores in-frame clones only, minus some. The sample has about 410,000 clones, around 92% seen once; the top ten hold about 1.8%. The sequenced sample was PBMCs or T cells enriched from blood (not recorded which). The source of these receptors is a woman aged 30 to 39 who had recovered from COVID-19. Each CDR3 is given without its conserved first and last residue. Not every row has a clone size; where given, it reads once, few, many or a size class.

v_gene: TRBV9; abundance: NA; CDR3aa: ASSRDRGYNEQF
v_gene: TRBV13; abundance: NA; CDR3aa: ASSSRQGGTDTQY
v_gene: TRBV5-6; abundance: NA; CDR3aa: ASSLAVAIDEQF
v_gene: TRBV19; abundance: NA; CDR3aa: ASSTTLGGANQPQH
v_gene: TRBV6-1; abundance: NA; CDR3aa: ASSETRGLGTGELF
v_gene: TRBV6-5; abundance: NA; CDR3aa: ASTLSRGQETQY
v_gene: TRBV12-3/TRBV12-4; abundance: NA; CDR3aa: ASSLDRVGYT
v_gene: TRBV29-1; abundance: NA; CDR3aa: SANRGLGEKLF
v_gene: TRBV6-1; abundance: few; CDR3aa: ASRGGETQY
v_gene: TRBV3-1/TRBV3-2; abundance: NA; CDR3aa: ASSQIDRGLHGYT
v_gene: TRBV10-3; abundance: NA; CDR3aa: AISGHRGQGAYGYT
v_gene: TRBV7-9; abundance: NA; CDR3aa: ASSIGGYEQY
v_gene: TRBV20-1; abundance: NA; CDR3aa: SAAAEDEQF
v_gene: TRBV6-1; abundance: NA; CDR3aa: ASSQPGFSGYT
v_gene: TRBV11-1; abundance: NA; CDR3aa: ASSTPTGGDGYT
v_gene: TRBV11-2; abundance: NA; CDR3aa: ASSRQGDIMNTEAF
v_gene: TRBV25-1; abundance: few; CDR3aa: ASSPGGGSQPQH
v_gene: TRBV7-8; abundance: once; CDR3aa: ASSLGTGQNNQPQH
v_gene: TRBV12-3/TRBV12-4; abundance: NA; CDR3aa: ASSTGIYGYT
v_gene: TRBV2; abundance: NA; CDR3aa: ASSERGWIQPQH
v_gene: TRBV12-5; abundance: NA; CDR3aa: ASGRWTAGNTIY
v_gene: TRBV19; abundance: few; CDR3aa: ASRDGGSGANVLT
v_gene: TRBV4-2; abundance: NA; CDR3aa: ASSQDEDFEQY
v_gene: TRBV19; abundance: NA; CDR3aa: ASRGQIYGYT
v_gene: TRBV6-5; abundance: NA; CDR3aa: ASSYSSSRQGALAF
v_gene: TRBV15; abundance: NA; CDR3aa: ATFNTLDISNYGYT
v_gene: TRBV19; abundance: NA; CDR3aa: ASSRWAGDNRNTEAF
v_gene: TRBV27; abundance: NA; CDR3aa: ASRSPSGSLDEQF
v_gene: TRBV5-8; abundance: NA; CDR3aa: ASSLGNIGQTMNTEAF
v_gene: TRBV10-3; abundance: NA; CDR3aa: AIFRQNYGYT
v_gene: TRBV4-3; abundance: NA; CDR3aa: ASSQEWAGVSYEQY
v_gene: TRBV7-9; abundance: NA; CDR3aa: ASSLGTDYGYT
v_gene: TRBV5-1; abundance: NA; CDR3aa: ASSLDQGGHYGYT
v_gene: TRBV28; abundance: NA; CDR3aa: ASRGDSLNQPQH
v_gene: TRBV27; abundance: once; CDR3aa: ASQRGGTDTQY
v_gene: TRBV9; abundance: NA; CDR3aa: ASSVASASYEQY
v_gene: TRBV19; abundance: NA; CDR3aa: ASSIGQGSTEAF
v_gene: TRBV12-3/TRBV12-4; abundance: NA; CDR3aa: ASSFRPGEKLF
v_gene: TRBV10-3; abundance: NA; CDR3aa: AISESSNLGAPGELF
v_gene: TRBV24-1; abundance: NA; CDR3aa: ATSDPASGGALNEQF
v_gene: TRBV9; abundance: NA; CDR3aa: ASSERTAMNTEAF
v_gene: TRBV7-2; abundance: NA; CDR3aa: ASSLALAGAHEQY
v_gene: TRBV27; abundance: NA; CDR3aa: ASSWTGGVSPLH
v_gene: TRBV12-5; abundance: NA; CDR3aa: ASGPGQGSTGELF
v_gene: TRBV29-1; abundance: NA; CDR3aa: SVGTGVGQPQH
v_gene: TRBV18; abundance: NA; CDR3aa: ASSPSGSGNTIY
v_gene: TRBV15; abundance: NA; CDR3aa: ATSRDLGTSGGHEDTQY
v_gene: TRBV18; abundance: NA; CDR3aa: ASSPRIAGDLEGGEQF
v_gene: TRBV7-9; abundance: NA; CDR3aa: ASSFYTDRNTEAF